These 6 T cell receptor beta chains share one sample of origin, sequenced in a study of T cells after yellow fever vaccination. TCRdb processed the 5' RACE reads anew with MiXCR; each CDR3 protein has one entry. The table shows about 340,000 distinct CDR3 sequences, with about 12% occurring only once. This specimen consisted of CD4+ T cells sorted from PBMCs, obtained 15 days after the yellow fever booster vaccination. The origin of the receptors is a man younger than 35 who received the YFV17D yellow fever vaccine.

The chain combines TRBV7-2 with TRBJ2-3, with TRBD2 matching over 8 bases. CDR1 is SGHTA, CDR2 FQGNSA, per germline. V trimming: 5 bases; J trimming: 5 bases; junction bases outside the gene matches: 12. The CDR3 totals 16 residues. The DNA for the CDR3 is TGTGCCAGCAGCCGACGTGGTCGGGGGGGCTTAGATACGCAGTATTTT. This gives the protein CASSRRGRGGLDTQYF.

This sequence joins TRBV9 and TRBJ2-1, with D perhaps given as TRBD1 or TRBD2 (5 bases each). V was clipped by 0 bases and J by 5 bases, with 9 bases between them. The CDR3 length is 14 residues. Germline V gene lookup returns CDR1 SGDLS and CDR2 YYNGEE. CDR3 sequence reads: CASSVAGTHNEQFF. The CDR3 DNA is TGTGCCAGCAGCGTAGCAGGGACCCACAATGAGCAGTTCTTC.

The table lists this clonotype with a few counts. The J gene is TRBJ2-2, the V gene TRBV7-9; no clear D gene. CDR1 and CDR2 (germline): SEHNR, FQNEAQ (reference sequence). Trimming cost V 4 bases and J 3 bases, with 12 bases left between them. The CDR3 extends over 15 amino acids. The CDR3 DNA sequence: TGTGCCAGCAGCTCGCTGAGTATCGACACCGGGGAGCTGTTTTTT. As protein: CASSSLSIDTGELFF.

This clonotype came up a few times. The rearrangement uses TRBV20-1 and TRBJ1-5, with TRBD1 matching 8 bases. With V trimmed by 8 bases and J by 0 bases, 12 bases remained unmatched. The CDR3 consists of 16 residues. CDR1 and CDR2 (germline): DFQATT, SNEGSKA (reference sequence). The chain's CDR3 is CSPTDRGRISNQPQHF. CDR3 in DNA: TGCAGTCCAACAGACAGGGGCAGAATTAGCAATCAGCCCCAGCATTTT.

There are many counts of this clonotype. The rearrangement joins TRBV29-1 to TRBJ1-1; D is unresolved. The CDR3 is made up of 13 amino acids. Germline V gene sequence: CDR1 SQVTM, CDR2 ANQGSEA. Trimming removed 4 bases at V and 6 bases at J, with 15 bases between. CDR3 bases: TGCAGCGTTGTTGCTCGAGGGTCCTCTGAAGCTTTCTTT. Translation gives CSVVARGSSEAFF.

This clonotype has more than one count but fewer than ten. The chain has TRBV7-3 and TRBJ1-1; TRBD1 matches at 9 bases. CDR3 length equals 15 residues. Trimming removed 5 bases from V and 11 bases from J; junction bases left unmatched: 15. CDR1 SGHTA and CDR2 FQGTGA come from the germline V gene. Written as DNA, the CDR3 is TGTGCCAGCAGCCCAGGGGGACAGGGCCCTTTGGGCGCTTTCTTT. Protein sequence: CASSPGGQGPLGAFF.